Below, one T cell receptor (beta chain) is given with its context. The antigen is unknown. A v3.0 immunoSEQ assay was performed at survey level. Assay: immunoSEQ multiplex PCR; the TCRdb copy retains only in-frame clones and omits some. Here the sample spans 42,000 or so clones, roughly nine tenths being singletons. Germline V lookup: CDR1 SGHTS, CDR2 YDEGEE. This CDR3 is 16 amino acids long. With V trimmed by 4 bases and J by 0 bases, 4 bases remained unmatched. The data stem from a study of long-term antiretroviral therapy in people with HIV. The overall study: The oldest samples precede the 2015 immediate-ART recommendation by about a decade. Study-level points and caveats: Whichever time point was examined, clones expanded before ART dominated the repertoire. Dating from about 2004 to 2017, the blood was possibly obtained under older ART regimens. Increased diversity was seen after ART, yet it remained lower than in transplant donor controls.

The gene calls are TRBV5-8 and TRBJ2-6; TRBD2 matches 7 bases. This sequence was found in a woman in her 50s with HIV. The sample here was unsorted PBMCs, taken 1.2 years after starting antiretroviral therapy. CDR3 region: CASSRGRVSGANVLTF. Written as DNA, the CDR3 is TGTGCCAGCAGCCGTGGGAGGGTCTCTGGGGCCAACGTCCTGACTTTC.